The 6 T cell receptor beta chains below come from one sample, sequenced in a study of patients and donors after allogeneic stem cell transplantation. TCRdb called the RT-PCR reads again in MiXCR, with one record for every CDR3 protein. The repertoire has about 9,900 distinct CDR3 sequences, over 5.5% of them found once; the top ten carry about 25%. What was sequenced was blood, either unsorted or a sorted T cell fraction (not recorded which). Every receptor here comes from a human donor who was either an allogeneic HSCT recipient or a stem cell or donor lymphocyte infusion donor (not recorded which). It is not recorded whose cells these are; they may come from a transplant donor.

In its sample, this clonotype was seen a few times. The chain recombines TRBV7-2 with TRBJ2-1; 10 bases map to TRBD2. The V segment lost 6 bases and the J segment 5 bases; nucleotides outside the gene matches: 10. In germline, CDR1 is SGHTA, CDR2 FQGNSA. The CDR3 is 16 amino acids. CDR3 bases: TGTGCCAGCAGTTCCTGGGGCAGCGGGAGGGACAATGAGCAGTTCTTC. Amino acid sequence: CASSSWGSGRDNEQFF.

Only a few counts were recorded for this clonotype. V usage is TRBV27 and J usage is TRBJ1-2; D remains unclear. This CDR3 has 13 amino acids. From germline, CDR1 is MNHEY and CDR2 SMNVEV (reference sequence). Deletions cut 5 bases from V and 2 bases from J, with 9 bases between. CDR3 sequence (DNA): TGTGCCAGCAGTCGTGCCGGGAACTATGGCTACACCTTC. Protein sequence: CASSRAGNYGYTF.

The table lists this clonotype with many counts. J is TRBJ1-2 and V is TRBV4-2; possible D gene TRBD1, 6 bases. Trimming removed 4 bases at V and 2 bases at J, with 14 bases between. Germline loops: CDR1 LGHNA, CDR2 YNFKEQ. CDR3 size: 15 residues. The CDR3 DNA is TGTGCCAGCAGCCTTAGCGCTGGGACAAACTATGGCTACACCTTC. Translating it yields CASSLSAGTNYGYTF.

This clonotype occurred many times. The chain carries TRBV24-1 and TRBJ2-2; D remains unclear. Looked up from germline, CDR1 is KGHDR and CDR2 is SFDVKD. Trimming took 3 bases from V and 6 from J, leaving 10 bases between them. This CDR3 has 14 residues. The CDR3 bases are TGTGCCACCAGTGATACCCTCGGACCCGGGGAGCTGTTTTTT. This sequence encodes CATSDTLGPGELFF.

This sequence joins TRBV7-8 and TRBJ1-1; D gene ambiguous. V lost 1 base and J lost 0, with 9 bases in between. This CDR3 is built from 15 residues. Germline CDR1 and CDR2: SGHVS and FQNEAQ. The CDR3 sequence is CASSLVLQLNTEAFF. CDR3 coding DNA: TGTGCCAGCAGCTTAGTTCTCCAATTGAACACTGAAGCTTTCTTT.

The DNA of the CDR3 is TGTGCCAGCAGCCTCGAGCCCGCGGGAGGGGACGAGCAGTACTTC. It encodes CASSLEPAGGDEQYF. This chain joins TRBV11-1 and TRBJ2-7; 9 positions match TRBD2. Per the germline V gene, CDR1 is SGHAT and CDR2 is FQDESV (reference sequence). V lost 5 bases to trimming and J lost 5 bases; unmatched junction nucleotides: 10. The length of the CDR3 is 15 residues.